One sample yielded the 32 T cell receptor beta chains listed below, sequenced in a study of cytomegalovirus exposure and HLA in healthy donors. In the PCR, 60 Vbeta and 13 Jbeta primers were used. The protocol was immunoSEQ multiplex PCR, while the TCRdb copy is restricted to in-frame clones and leaves out a portion. The sample carries tens of thousands of clones, 65% to 75% recorded once. The sequenced material came from PBMCs. The receptors derive from a man aged 40-55 years in good health and CMV-seropositive.

The chain joins TRBV9 to TRBJ2-1; D remains unclear. This CDR3 contains 14 residues. V gave up 1 base and J gave up 3 bases, with 8 bases separating them. CDR1 SGDLS and CDR2 YYNGEE come from the germline V gene. The CDR3 sequence is CASSVFANYNEQFF. CDR3 coding DNA: TGTGCCAGCAGCGTATTCGCGAACTACAATGAGCAGTTCTTC.

Only a few counts were recorded for this clone. The gene calls are TRBV7-9 and TRBJ1-4, with D possibly matching TRBD1 (5 bases). From germline, CDR1 is SEHNR and CDR2 FQNEAQ (reference sequence). Trimming took 0 bases from V and 4 from J, leaving 6 bases between them. The CDR3 sequence is 14 residues long. CDR3 bases: TGTGCCAGCAGCTTAGCAGGGGATAATGAAAAACTGTTTTTT. Translation: CASSLAGDNEKLFF.

This sequence joins TRBV5-1 and TRBJ2-4, with 9 bases identical to TRBD2. The CDR3 spans 16 residues. The V segment lost 0 bases and the J segment 9 bases; nucleotides outside the gene matches: 10. Germline assignment: CDR1 SGHRS and CDR2 YFSETQ. CDR3 protein: CASSLEVRGGLGIQYF. The CDR3, as DNA: TGCGCCAGCAGCTTGGAAGTGCGGGGGGGCCTAGGCATTCAGTACTTC.

The CDR3 nucleotides are TGTGCCAGCTCACTCTTCGGGACAGGCCAAGGAAACACCATATATTTT. Amino acid sequence: CASSLFGTGQGNTIYF. V gene TRBV18 combines with J gene TRBJ1-3, with TRBD1 matching 8 bases. Germline V gene lookup returns CDR1 KGHSH and CDR2 LQKENI. This CDR3 contains 16 residues. With V trimmed by 4 bases and J by 4 bases, 9 bases remained unmatched.

This clone was seen a single time. The V call is TRBV14, the J call TRBJ1-3, with D possibly being TRBD1 (6 bases). The V end was cut by 1 base, the J end by 4 bases, with 11 bases between. The CDR3 is made up of 15 amino acids. Germline lookup yields CDR1 SGHDN and CDR2 FVKESK. Here the CDR3 reads CASSQVRGSGNTIYF. The CDR3 DNA reads as TGTGCCAGCAGCCAAGTCAGGGGATCCGGAAACACCATATATTTT.

The genes are TRBV19 and TRBJ1-1, with 7 bases fitting TRBD1. With 4 bases clipped from V and 2 bases from J, the junction kept 13 bases outside the gene matches. This CDR3 contains 17 residues. Germline V gene data show CDR1 as LNHDA and CDR2 as SQIVND (reference sequence). Here the CDR3 DNA reads TGTGCCAGTAGTACCCACCTACAGGGGAGTATAAACACTGAAGCTTTCTTT. Amino acids: CASSTHLQGSINTEAFF. The whole variable domain, filled in from reference TRBV19 and TRBJ1-1, reads DGGITQSPKYLFRKEGQNVTLSCEQNLNHDAMYWYRQDPGQGLRLIYYSQIVNDFQKGDIAEGYSVSREKKESFPLTVTSAQKNPTAFYLCASSTHLQGSINTEAFFGQGTRLTVV.

This rearrangement joins TRBV5-8 to TRBJ2-1, with a possible D match to TRBD1 (6 bases). There are 15 residues in the CDR3. V lost 3 bases to trimming and J lost 4 bases, with 14 bases between them. Per germline, CDR1 SGHTS and CDR2 YDEGEE. The CDR3 DNA reads TGTGCCAGCAGCTGGCCCTGGGACATATACAATGAGCAGTTCTTC. This translates into CASSWPWDIYNEQFF.

The chain has TRBV2 and TRBJ1-2; 7 bases match TRBD1. This CDR3 has 13 amino acids. Germline assignment: CDR1 SNHLY and CDR2 FYNNEI. V lost 6 bases, J lost 3 bases, and 4 bases stayed unmatched. The CDR3 DNA sequence: TGTGCCAGCAGCGGGACAGAGGACTATGGCTACACCTTC. This sequence encodes CASSGTEDYGYTF.

Here the CDR3 reads CASSSTSGTKFYEQYF. In DNA, the CDR3 is TGTGCCAGCAGCTCCACCTCCGGGACTAAATTCTACGAGCAGTACTTC. V gene TRBV7-2 combines with J gene TRBJ2-7; 7 bases align to TRBD2. The V gene's germline CDR1 is SGHTA and CDR2 FQGNSA. Trimming at V came to 4 bases and at J to 3 bases, leaving 12 bases not matched to a gene. This CDR3 has 16 residues.

The chain links TRBV19 to TRBJ2-7; 10 bases match TRBD2. Germline V lookup: CDR1 LNHDA, CDR2 SQIVND (reference sequence). Germline trimming cut 4 bases from V and 0 bases from J; bases unmatched to any gene: 3. This CDR3 is 15 amino acids long. The DNA of the CDR3 is TGTGCCAGTAGTACCCGGACTAGCGGCTCCTACGAGCAGTACTTC. It specifies CASSTRTSGSYEQYF.

The chain uses TRBV6-4 and TRBJ2-7; maybe TRBD2 (6 bases). Trimming left V 0 bases short and J 2 bases short, with 14 bases between. Germline CDR1 is MRHNA and CDR2 is SNTAGT. This CDR3 region has 16 residues. The CDR3 sequence: CASSDSMGTPPYEQYF. The DNA of the CDR3 is TGTGCCAGCAGTGACTCGATGGGGACTCCGCCCTACGAGCAGTACTTC.

A single count supports this clone. This chain joins TRBV12-5 and TRBJ1-2, with D hard to call. V was shortened by 4 bases and J by 2 bases, with 8 bases between the two germline ends. Germline-derived CDR1 and CDR2 are LGHNT and FRNRAP. This CDR3 contains 13 residues. The DNA for the CDR3 is TGTGCTAGTGGTTCGACACGGAACTATGGCTACACCTTC. Translation: CASGSTRNYGYTF.

This clone came up once. This rearrangement joins TRBV29-1 to TRBJ1-2, with D perhaps matching TRBD1 (5 bases). The germline gives CDR1 SQVTM, CDR2 ANQGSEA. The CDR3 has 14 amino acids. Trimming took off 6 bases at V and 0 bases at J, with 14 bases between the two ends. The CDR3 is CSVDIDSTNYGYTF. CDR3 in DNA: TGCAGCGTAGATATTGACAGCACTAACTATGGCTACACCTTC.

This sequence joins TRBV6-5 and TRBJ2-3; a possible D gene is TRBD2 (6 bases). CDR1 and CDR2 (germline): MNHEY, SVGAGI. The CDR3 extends over 15 amino acids. Between the trimmed V and J ends, which lost 0 bases and 1 base, there was a span of 8 bases. This chain's CDR3 is CASSYSSSGTDTQYF. The CDR3 DNA follows: TGTGCCAGCAGTTACTCCTCTAGCGGCACAGATACGCAGTATTTT.

Only a few counts were recorded for this clone. The chain has TRBV5-4 and TRBJ2-3; 8 bases align to TRBD2. Trimming cost V 1 base and J 5 bases; bases outside gene matches: 9. CDR1 is SGHNT, CDR2 YYREEE, per germline (reference sequence). The CDR3 is 16 amino acids. CDR3 region: CASSLRQRGSGDTQYF. For the CDR3, the DNA is TGTGCCAGCAGCTTGAGGCAGCGGGGGTCCGGAGATACGCAGTATTTT.

The J gene is TRBJ2-1, the V gene TRBV7-7, with TRBD1 as a possible D gene (6 bases). There are 18 residues in the CDR3. Trimming cost V 5 bases and J 0 bases, with 20 bases left between them. Looked up from germline, CDR1 is SSHAT and CDR2 is FNYEAQ (reference sequence). The CDR3 sequence is CASSPITQGKSSYNEQFF. DNA of the CDR3: TGTGCCAGCAGCCCAATTACGCAGGGGAAGAGCTCCTACAATGAGCAGTTCTTC.

This clone was detected a few times. The limits of the CDR3 on the DNA are not certain, so only TCRdb's listed CDR3 is given. The V gene is TRBV5-6, the J gene TRBJ1-1; TRBD1 is the table's D call, not checked against the DNA. The CDR3 comprises 12 residues, both ends counted. CDR1 and CDR2 (germline): SGHDT, YYEEEE. CDR3 amino acids: CASSFGQGSTFF.

V usage is TRBV25-1 and J usage is TRBJ2-1, with D possibly matching TRBD2 (6 bases). CDR1 is MGHDK and CDR2 is SYGVNS in the germline V gene. V dropped 3 bases and J dropped 0 bases, with 12 bases sitting between them. This CDR3 comprises 16 residues. CDR3 amino acids: CASSDPQRVSYNEQFF. The CDR3 bases are TGTGCCAGCAGTGACCCCCAGCGGGTCTCCTACAATGAGCAGTTCTTC.

The chain carries TRBV30 and TRBJ1-2; D remains unclear. The V gene's germline CDR1 is GTSNPN and CDR2 SVGIG (reference sequence). Trimming removed 2 bases from V and 2 bases from J, with 6 bases in between. The CDR3 consists of 12 residues. The CDR3 coding sequence is TGTGCCTGGAGTTTACAGAACTATGGCTACACCTTC. Its translation: CAWSLQNYGYTF.

The rearrangement uses TRBV19 and TRBJ2-3, with D possibly TRBD1 on 5 matching bases. Trimming took 7 bases from V and 2 from J, leaving 19 bases between them. The germline V gene encodes CDR1 LNHDA and CDR2 SQIVND (reference sequence). The CDR3 extends over 16 amino acids. The CDR3 loop is CASTRKGNANTDTQYF. Here the CDR3 DNA reads TGTGCCAGTACCCGTAAGGGGAATGCGAACACAGATACGCAGTATTTT.

This chain connects TRBV5-1 to TRBJ2-1, with TRBD2 matching 11 bases. The CDR3 spans 18 residues. V gave up 0 bases and J gave up 6 bases; unmatched junction bases: 11. CDR1 is SGHRS and CDR2 is YFSETQ in the germline V gene. CDR3 sequence: CASSLASFSGGAVNEQFF. CDR3 coding DNA: TGCGCCAGCAGCTTGGCATCCTTTAGCGGGGGGGCAGTCAATGAGCAGTTCTTC.

The rearrangement links TRBV29-1 to TRBJ1-2; a weak D match, TRBD1 (6 bases). Germline CDR1 and CDR2: SQVTM and ANQGSEA. The CDR3 is 14 residues long. V was pared by 4 bases and J by 1 base, with 13 bases between. The CDR3 region is CSVVGRGVNYGYTF. In nucleotides, the CDR3 is TGCAGCGTTGTAGGCAGGGGCGTTAACTATGGCTACACCTTC.

This clone was detected a few times. This sequence joins TRBV5-1 and TRBJ2-7; a possible D gene is TRBD1 (6 bases). The germline V and J ends were trimmed by 4 bases and 0 bases, with 17 bases remaining between them. This CDR3 has 16 residues. Germline V gene sequence: CDR1 SGHRS, CDR2 YFSETQ. The CDR3 DNA reads as TGCGCCAGCAGCCGGGATAGGGCGGACAGCTCCTACGAGCAGTACTTC. It codes for CASSRDRADSSYEQYF.

This sequence joins TRBV4-1 and TRBJ1-2, with TRBD1 matching 7 bases. V was clipped by 1 base and J by 7 bases; unmatched bases: 6. The V gene's germline CDR1 is MGHRA and CDR2 YSYEKL. The CDR3 totals 14 residues. The DNA of the CDR3 is TGCGCCAGCAGCCAAGGTCAGGGGGATCTTGGCTACACCTTC. Translated, it gives CASSQGQGDLGYTF.

The chain employs TRBV9 and TRBJ2-1; D remains unclear. The CDR3 covers 15 residues. The V gene's germline CDR1 is SGDLS and CDR2 YYNGEE. V gave up 1 base and J gave up 5 bases, with 13 bases separating them. Written as DNA, the CDR3 is TGTGCCAGCAGCGTATCGGGTCGCCGGGACAATGAGCAGTTCTTC. This codes for CASSVSGRRDNEQFF.

Comment on this clone: The sample contains more than one DNA sequence encoding this CDR3. The genes are TRBV6-1 and TRBJ2-7, with TRBD1 identical over 7 bases. The CDR3 sequence is 16 residues long. V lost 1 base, J lost 2 bases, and 8 bases stayed unmatched. Germline CDR1 MNHNS, CDR2 SASEGT. Written as DNA, the CDR3 is TGTGCCAGCAGTGAAGACGGACAGGCCCTTACCTACGAGCAGTACTTC. It encodes CASSEDGQALTYEQYF.

J is TRBJ1-5 and V is TRBV28; D is uncertain. This CDR3 contains 16 residues. Germline V lookup: CDR1 MDHEN, CDR2 SYDVKM. V dropped 3 bases and J dropped 0 bases, with 12 bases sitting between them. The CDR3 spells CASSFSGQYSNQPQHF. The CDR3 nucleotides are TGTGCCAGCAGTTTTAGTGGGCAATATAGCAATCAGCCCCAGCATTTT.

The chain links TRBV9 to TRBJ1-2; TRBD1 is a possible D gene (6 bases). V gave up 4 bases and J gave up 2 bases, with 12 bases separating them. This CDR3 has 14 residues. The germline V gene encodes CDR1 SGDLS and CDR2 YYNGEE. In nucleotides, the CDR3 is TGTGCCAGCAGCCCTCGGACAGCCAACTATGGCTACACCTTC. Translated: CASSPRTANYGYTF.

The genes are TRBV6-5 and TRBJ2-7; tentative D call: TRBD1 (5 bases). Per germline, CDR1 MNHEY and CDR2 SVGAGI. V was cut by 8 bases and J by 0 bases, with 11 bases left in between. This CDR3 has 13 amino acids. This CDR3 is CASGQGLSYEQYF. In nucleotides, the CDR3 is TGTGCCAGCGGGCAGGGTCTCTCCTACGAGCAGTACTTC.

V and J are TRBV5-1 and TRBJ2-3, with D possibly matching TRBD2 (6 bases). The CDR3 consists of 15 residues. CDR1 is SGHRS, CDR2 YFSETQ, per germline. V was cut by 7 bases and J by 3 bases, with 18 bases left in between. CDR3 nucleotide sequence: TGCGCCAGCGGGCCCCACGGGGGTGGGACAGATACGCAGTATTTT. Protein product: CASGPHGGGTDTQYF.

CDR3 residues: CASGRGSQETQYF. The DNA for the CDR3 is TGTGCCAGCGGTCGGGGGTCGCAAGAGACCCAGTACTTC. The J gene is TRBJ2-5, the V gene TRBV6-5, with TRBD2 as a possible D gene (6 bases). Germline CDR1 MNHEY, CDR2 SVGAGI. V was shortened by 8 bases and J by 2 bases, with 12 bases between the two germline ends. The CDR3 runs to 13 residues.

The chain has TRBV7-9 and TRBJ2-5; D remains ambiguous. Per the germline V gene, CDR1 is SEHNR and CDR2 is FQNEAQ (reference sequence). Trimming took 6 bases from V and 2 from J, leaving 7 bases between them. The CDR3 length is 12 residues. CDR3: CASRGPQETQYF. CDR3 DNA: TGTGCCAGCAGGGGCCCACAAGAGACCCAGTACTTC.